These T cell receptor beta chains were read from a single sample in a study of lymphopenia after photon versus proton radiotherapy. TCRdb's table, derived via immunoSEQ multiplex PCR, lists solely in-frame clones and lacks some. The repertoire includes more than 70,000 clones, about 83% of them detected once, and about 1.3% sits in the top ten. The sequencing here drew on peripheral blood, taken from a patient treated with proton-based radiotherapy. The source of these receptors is a man in his sixties with pancreatic cancer. Both conserved end residues are part of each CDR3. The D gene is left open where the match is weak. Clone size is shown for a subset of rows, as once, few, many or a class of expanded clone.

once TRBJ2-7 . TRBV5-1 TGCGCCAGCAGCTTCACGAGGGGAAGCTACGAGCAGTACTTC CASSFTRGSYEQYF
. TRBJ1-1 . TRBV5-1 TGCGCCAGCAGCTGGGGGAACACTGAAGCTTTCTTT CASSWGNTEAFF
. TRBJ2-7 . TRBV19 TGTGCCAGTAGTATAGTTACAGGGAGCGACGAGCAGTACTTC CASSIVTGSDEQYF
. TRBJ1-5 . TRBV28 TGTGCCAGCAGTTTGGGTCGGCAGCCCCAGCATTTT CASSLGRQPQHF
. TRBJ2-3 TRBD2 TRBV5-6 TGTGCCAGCAGCTTGTTGACTAGCGGGAGTTCTAGCACAGATACGCAGTATTTT CASSLLTSGSSSTDTQYF
. TRBJ2-3 TRBD2 TRBV28 TGTGCCAGCCTTGGGGTGATAGCGGGAGGTGATACGCAGTATTTT CASLGVIAGGDTQYF
. TRBJ1-5 . TRBV5-1 TGCGCCAGCAGCTTGTGGGGGGGCTCGCCGGATCAGCCCCAGCATTTT CASSLWGGSPDQPQHF
. TRBJ2-3 TRBD2 TRBV11-3 TGTGCCAGCAGCCCTAAACGAAGCGGGAGGTCGGGAGATACGCAGTATTTT CASSPKRSGRSGDTQYF
. TRBJ2-7 . TRBV27 TGTGCCAGCAGTTTTGAGGGGGGGCCATCCTACGAGCAGTACTTC CASSFEGGPSYEQYF
. TRBJ2-1 TRBD2 TRBV28 TGTGCCAGCACTTTAAGTCCCGGACTAGCAATTAGGAATGAGCAGTTCTTC CASTLSPGLAIRNEQFF
. TRBJ1-2 . TRBV28 TGTGCCAGCAGTTTATCCGGGACACCTCTGGGCTACACCTTC CASSLSGTPLGYTF
. TRBJ1-1 . TRBV2 TGTGCCAGCACCTGGGGGAACACTGAAGCTTTCTTT CASTWGNTEAFF
. TRBJ1-4 TRBD1 TRBV6-5 TGTGCCAGCAGTTACGGGACAGGGAACGGAAAACTGTTTTTT CASSYGTGNGKLFF
. TRBJ2-7 . TRBV10-3 TGTGCCATCAGGGCGGGCTACTATTACGAGCAGTACTTC CAIRAGYYYEQYF
. TRBJ1-1 . TRBV21-1 TGTGCCAGCAGCAACTCTAGGTTGGGGGAGCGAAACACTGAAGCTTTCTTT CASSNSRLGERNTEAFF